The next 12 T cell receptor beta chains were all read from a single sample in a study of T cells in Graves' hyperthyroidism and ophthalmopathy (dated by TCRdb to about 2019). The library was prepared using multiplex PCR. The instrument was an Illumina HiSeq 2000. TCR beta CDR3 regions were amplified from RNA transcripts. The TCR CDR3 was subjected to a first round of RT-PCR using the HTBI primer set and the Qiagen OneStep RT-PCR kit. TCRdb ran its own pipeline on the public reads, namely fastp trimming at Q25 and MiXCR clone calling, and kept in-frame beta chains. Under each unique CDR3 protein, matching rows form one entry showing the most common genes and DNA. Counted in this sample were 410,000 or so distinct CDR3 sequences; around 15% of them appeared once. Together, the top ten hold roughly 13% of the sample. The specimen was blood. Receptor source: a man in his late teens or twenties with Graves' ophthalmopathy.

In its sample, this clonotype was seen many times. The chain recombines TRBV4-1 with TRBJ2-7, with TRBD1 matching 12 bases. Germline values: CDR1 MGHRA, CDR2 YSYEKL. This CDR3 is 14 amino acids long. Germline trimming cut 4 bases from V and 6 bases from J; bases unmatched to any gene: 4. In DNA, the CDR3 is TGCGCCAGCAGCCTGGGGACAGGGGGCGGCGAGCAGTACTTC. It is translated as CASSLGTGGGEQYF.

This clonotype has ten or more counts. The chain couples TRBV6-2 or TRBV6-3 to TRBJ1-5; 9 nucleotides match TRBD1. V shed 6 bases, J shed 3 bases, and the junction held 6 bases outside the gene matches. The CDR3 sequence is 15 residues long. Germline V gene sequence: CDR1 MNHEY, CDR2 SVGEGT. CDR3 residues: CASSPGTGNNQPQHF. CDR3 in DNA: TGTGCCAGCAGCCCAGGGACAGGGAACAATCAGCCCCAGCATTTT.

This clonotype was found a few times. The V call is TRBV6-4, the J call TRBJ2-3; D gene uncertain. V lost 6 bases, J lost 5 bases, and 12 bases lay in between. The CDR3 totals 13 residues. The germline gives CDR1 MRHNA, CDR2 SNTAGT. In nucleotides, the CDR3 is TGTGCCAGCAGCAGAAGCGAAATAGATACGCAGTATTTT. Translated: CASSRSEIDTQYF.

This clonotype was found many times. V and J are TRBV7-2 and TRBJ2-1, with D possibly TRBD2 on 7 matching bases. Germline V gene lookup returns CDR1 SGHTA and CDR2 FQGNSA. This CDR3 spans 15 amino acids. V was shortened by 1 base and J by 7 bases, with 14 bases between the two germline ends. The CDR3, as DNA: TGTGCCAGCAGCTTAGTTAGGGGGGGGGAGAATGAGCAGTTCTTC. It encodes CASSLVRGGENEQFF.

About this clonotype itself: Germline and junction disagree at one end, which may indicate a read error. The chain has TRBV24-1 and TRBJ2-6; the D is unclear. CDR3 length: 13 amino acids. CDR1 KGHDR and CDR2 SFDVKD come from the germline V gene. CDR3 protein: CATSDLEANVLAF. The CDR3 nucleotides read TGTGCCACCAGTGATTTGGAGGCCAACGTCCTGGCTTTC.

This clonotype has just a few counts. The gene calls are TRBV9 and TRBJ1-2; TRBD1 might be the D (6 bases). CDR1 and CDR2 from the germline V gene are SGDLS and YYNGEE. The CDR3 contains 12 residues. Between the trimmed V and J ends, which lost 3 bases and 8 bases, there was a span of 11 bases. The CDR3 sequence is CASSGTVEGYTF. DNA of the CDR3: TGTGCCAGCAGCGGGACAGTTGAAGGCTACACCTTC.

This clonotype appeared many times. A junction boundary mismatches the germline segment, possibly from a read error. The chain has TRBV7-3 and TRBJ2-1; maybe TRBD1 (6 bases). There are 15 residues in the CDR3. Germline V gene sequence: CDR1 SGHTA, CDR2 FQGTGA. CDR3 nucleotides: TGTGCCAGCACCTTATTGGGTCCAGGGGCTGGTGAGCAGTTCTTC. As protein: CASTLLGPGAGEQFF.

There are a few counts of this clonotype. The J gene is TRBJ2-3, the V gene TRBV4-2, with 10 bases matching TRBD2. Trimming took 1 base from V and 2 from J; bases not matched to a gene: 9. Germline V lookup: CDR1 LGHNA, CDR2 YNFKEQ. This CDR3 has 18 amino acids. For the CDR3, the DNA is TGTGCCAGCAGCCAAGCTCTAGCGGGAGCTAGTAACACAGATACGCAGTATTTT. Translation gives CASSQALAGASNTDTQYF.

There are a few counts of this clonotype. The chain combines TRBV19 with TRBJ1-5; D may be TRBD1 (6 bases). With 7 bases removed from V and 5 bases from J, the gap between germline ends came to 15 bases. Per the germline V gene, CDR1 is LNHDA and CDR2 is SQIVND (reference sequence). This CDR3 is built from 14 residues. Here the CDR3 reads CASNPGVGDQPQHF. In DNA, the CDR3 is TGTGCCAGTAACCCAGGGGTAGGGGATCAGCCCCAGCATTTT.

This clonotype was observed many times. The rearrangement links TRBV27 to TRBJ2-3; 9 bases fit TRBD2. The trim removed 4 bases at V and 4 bases at J, leaving 6 bases unmatched. The CDR3 sequence is 15 residues long. Germline lookup yields CDR1 MNHEY and CDR2 SMNVEV (reference sequence). The CDR3 sequence: CASSSRVAGADTQYF. The CDR3, as DNA: TGTGCCAGCAGTTCACGAGTAGCGGGGGCAGATACGCAGTATTTT.

This clonotype has at least ten counts. The rearrangement joins TRBV10-1 to TRBJ2-3; 9 positions match TRBD1. Germline V gene data show CDR1 as WNHNN and CDR2 as SYGVQD (reference sequence). This CDR3 has 13 amino acids. V shed 3 bases and J 8 bases; nucleotides not matched to a gene: 3. Here the CDR3 reads CASSDLQGATQYF. CDR3 DNA sequence: TGCGCCAGCAGTGACTTACAGGGGGCTACGCAGTATTTT.

Points on this clonotype: This may arise from a read error, as a much more abundant clone is one base away. V gene TRBV7-9 combines with J gene TRBJ2-2; D possibly corresponds to TRBD1 (5 bases). Per germline, CDR1 SEHNR and CDR2 FQNEAQ (reference sequence). There are 15 residues in the CDR3. Trimming removed 5 bases from V and 5 bases from J, with 15 bases in between. Here the CDR3 reads CASSHWGRETGELFF. CDR3 nucleotides: TGTGCCAGCAGCCATTGGGGCAGGGAAACCGGGGAGCTGTTTTTT.